The 23 T cell receptor beta chains given below trace back to one sample, sequenced in a study of blood T cells in healthy people across ages. Primers used in a second PCR of about 7 to 12 cycles were a sample-barcoded 5' primer and a J-beta primer mix. MiXCR was run by TCRdb on the 5' RACE reads, yielding one entry per CDR3 protein. The table records 710,000 or so distinct CDR3 sequences, 22% of them present only once. Material: blood. Receptors originate from a man aged 70-80 years in good health.

The genes are TRBV5-5 and TRBJ2-5; tentative D call: TRBD1 (5 bases). V lost 4 bases, J lost 4 bases, and 20 bases lay in between. Germline V gives CDR1 SGHKS, CDR2 YYEKEE (reference sequence). The CDR3 length is 16 residues. The CDR3 DNA follows: TGTGCCAGCAGCGTGACGTTAAGGCCGCAGGGAGAGACCCAGTACTTC. Translating it yields CASSVTLRPQGETQYF.

The CDR3 coding sequence is TGTGCCAGCCGACAGGGGGCTTACGAGCAGTACTTC. As protein: CASRQGAYEQYF. The chain recombines TRBV12-3 or TRBV12-4 with TRBJ2-7; 10 bases line up with TRBD1. The junction had 2 bases not matched to a gene; V was cut back by 8 bases and J by 4 bases. CDR3 length: 12 amino acids.

The CDR3 protein is CASRTFATSTDTQYF. In nucleotides, the CDR3 is TGTGCCAGCAGGACCTTTGCCACTAGCACAGATACGCAGTATTTT. The J gene is TRBJ2-3, the V gene TRBV12-3 or TRBV12-4; no clear D. V was cut by 6 bases and J by 0 bases, with 13 bases left in between. The CDR3 consists of 15 residues.

This clonotype has just a few counts. The rearrangement uses TRBV12-3 or TRBV12-4 and TRBJ2-5; a weak D match, TRBD1 (5 bases). The CDR3 length is 13 residues. Trimming removed 3 bases from V and 9 bases from J, with 14 bases in between. The CDR3 here is CASSLAGLSSQYF. CDR3 DNA: TGTGCCAGCAGTTTGGCAGGGCTTAGTTCCCAGTACTTC.

The chain carries TRBV12-3 or TRBV12-4 and TRBJ2-7, with 8 positions matching TRBD2. V trimming: 3 bases; J trimming: 7 bases; junction bases outside the gene matches: 5. The CDR3 loop spans 13 amino acids. In nucleotides, the CDR3 is TGTGCCAGCAGTTTTCTCGGGGGGGCTGAGCAGTACGTC. This gives the protein CASSFLGGAEQYV.

This clonotype was recorded at least ten times. The chain carries TRBV5-1 and TRBJ2-3, with 8 nucleotides matching TRBD2. The germline V gene has CDR1 SGHRS and CDR2 YFSETQ. Trimming at V came to 0 bases and at J to 6 bases, leaving 6 bases not matched to a gene. The CDR3 runs 15 residues. The CDR3 reads CASSLDVGRADTQYF. CDR3 bases: TGCGCCAGCAGCTTGGATGTCGGGAGGGCGGATACGCAGTATTTT. The entire variable domain, with the rest obtained from reference TRBV5-1 and TRBJ2-3, is as follows: KAGVTQTPRYLIKTRGQQVTLSCSPISGHRSVSWYQQTPGQGLQFLFEYFSETQRNKGNFPGRFSGRQFSNSRSEMNVSTLELGDSALYLCASSLDVGRADTQYFGPGTRLTVL.

This clonotype has a count of ten or more. The chain combines TRBV9 with TRBJ1-2; possible D gene TRBD1, 5 bases. Looked up from germline, CDR1 is SGDLS and CDR2 is YYNGEE. This CDR3 comprises 13 residues. The V gene lost 0 bases and the J gene lost 5 bases, with 8 bases spanning the gap. DNA of the CDR3: TGTGCCAGCAGCGTAGATGGGGGGTATGGCTACACCTTC. It encodes CASSVDGGYGYTF.

This sequence joins TRBV29-1 and TRBJ1-2, with no clear D. The CDR3 consists of 12 residues. Germline CDR1 reads SQVTM; CDR2 reads ANQGSEA. Trimming shortened V by 5 bases and J by 4 bases, and 11 bases separated the two germline ends. The CDR3: CSVSEGGYGYTF. CDR3 DNA sequence: TGCAGCGTTTCCGAGGGTGGCTATGGCTACACCTTC.

V and J are TRBV29-1 and TRBJ2-7; 14 bases map to TRBD2. V dropped 5 bases and J dropped 3; count of bases not matched to a gene: 9. The CDR3 extends over 16 amino acids. Looked up from germline, CDR1 is SQVTM and CDR2 is ANQGSEA. The DNA for the CDR3 is TGCAGCGTTCGGGGGACTAGCGGGAGAAGTGGCTACGAGCAGTACGTC. Residues: CSVRGTSGRSGYEQYV.

The V and J genes are TRBV12-3 or TRBV12-4 and TRBJ2-7; TRBD1 matches 8 bases. The CDR3 spans 14 residues. The V and J ends lost 6 bases and 2 bases, in that order; junction bases with no gene match: 6. The CDR3 coding sequence is TGTGCCAGCAGCCTGACAGGGGCCCCCTACGAGCAGTACTTC. Protein sequence: CASSLTGAPYEQYF.

The CDR3: CSAGLTSSFFSTDTQYF. DNA of the CDR3: TGCAGTGCCGGTCTCACGAGTAGCTTCTTTAGCACAGATACGCAGTATTTT. The genes are TRBV20-1 and TRBJ2-3, with D unresolved. This CDR3 is 17 amino acids long. V lost 6 bases and J 0 bases, leaving 22 bases between the germline ends. Germline-derived CDR1 and CDR2 are DFQATT and SNEGSKA (reference sequence).

V is TRBV18 and J is TRBJ2-5, with TRBD2 as a possible D gene (7 bases). The J call could be wrong; TRBJ2-1 is a better fit for the DNA end. The germline V gene encodes CDR1 KGHSH and CDR2 LQKENI. This CDR3 is 16 amino acids long. DNA of the CDR3: TGTGCCAGCTCACCACTCGGGGGGCCAGGTAGCAATGAGCAGTTCTTC. Translating gives CASSPLGGPGSNEQFF.

This chain connects TRBV20-1 to TRBJ1-2; 11 bases agree with TRBD1. Per the germline V gene, CDR1 is DFQATT and CDR2 is SNEGSKA (reference sequence). The CDR3 contains 15 residues. V dropped 0 bases and J dropped 2; count of bases not matched to a gene: 2. The DNA for the CDR3 is TGCAGTGCTAGAGATCGGGACAGGGGGAACTATGGCTACACCTTC. It encodes CSARDRDRGNYGYTF.

This clonotype has a handful of counts. The chain couples TRBV3-1 to TRBJ2-3; 9 positions agree with TRBD2. V lost 0 bases, J lost 4 bases, and 11 bases stayed unmatched. This CDR3 contains 18 residues. Germline V gene sequence: CDR1 LGHDT, CDR2 YNNKEL (reference sequence). Written as DNA, the CDR3 is TGTGCCAGCAGCCAAGAGCATACCGGGACTAGCATCCCAGATACGCAGTATTTT. Translated, it gives CASSQEHTGTSIPDTQYF.

This clonotype was seen a few times. The gene calls are TRBV6-6 and TRBJ2-5; TRBD2 might be the D (5 bases). TRBJ2-7 explains the end of the DNA better; the J call may be wrong. CDR3 size: 15 residues. Looked up from germline, CDR1 is MNHNY and CDR2 is SVGAGI (reference sequence). Here the CDR3 DNA reads TGTGCCAGCAGTACCATTAGCGCTGGGGCCTACGAGCAGTACTTC. Its protein product is CASSTISAGAYEQYF.

The chain has TRBV27 and TRBJ2-1; 8 bases map to TRBD1. The V gene's germline CDR1 is MNHEY and CDR2 SMNVEV (reference sequence). CDR3 length equals 16 residues. Trimming at V came to 1 base and at J to 5 bases, leaving 7 bases not matched to a gene. CDR3 DNA sequence: TGTGCCAGCAGTTTATGGACAGGGTTTATGGACAATGAGCAGTTCTTC. Its translation is CASSLWTGFMDNEQFF.

This clonotype was seen a handful of times. Compared with germline, one end of the junction differs, possibly owing to a read error. This rearrangement joins TRBV5-1 to TRBJ2-5; TRBD2 agrees at 10 bases. Germline loops: CDR1 SGHRS, CDR2 YFSETQ. The CDR3 is 16 residues long. The CDR3 bases are TGTGCCAGCAGCTTCCTTCTAGCGGGGGACCAAGAGACCCAGTACTTC. It specifies CASSFLLAGDQETQYF.

The sample holds many counts of this clonotype. The chain couples TRBV24-1 to TRBJ1-2; D gene uncertain. Trimming cost V 4 bases and J 5 bases, with 10 bases left between them. The germline gives CDR1 KGHDR, CDR2 SFDVKD. This CDR3 has 13 amino acids. CDR3 nucleotide sequence: TGTGCCACCAGTGAAGACGGCACTTATGGCTACACCTTC. This gives the protein CATSEDGTYGYTF.

In this sample, this clonotype turned up a few times. This rearrangement joins TRBV12-3 or TRBV12-4 to TRBJ2-2; D perhaps matches TRBD1 (6 bases). V lost 1 base to trimming and J lost 1 base, with 10 bases between them. The CDR3 consists of 16 residues. CDR3 DNA sequence: TGTGCCAGCAGTTTAGTGGGGACATTGAACACCGGGGAGCTGTTTTTT. Translation: CASSLVGTLNTGELFF.

This clonotype appeared a few times. The rearrangement uses TRBV20-1 and TRBJ2-7; D is ambiguous. In germline, CDR1 is DFQATT, CDR2 SNEGSKA (reference sequence). This CDR3 contains 12 residues. The V gene lost 6 bases and the J gene lost 3 bases, with 12 bases spanning the gap. CDR3 sequence: CSASGVNYEQYF. CDR3 nucleotide sequence: TGCAGTGCCTCGGGCGTCAACTACGAGCAGTACTTC.

The chain carries TRBV11-2 and TRBJ2-3; 9 bases fit TRBD2. The CDR3 loop spans 15 amino acids. Germline lookup yields CDR1 SGHAT and CDR2 FQNNGV. V lost 3 bases and J lost 4; bases outside the gene matches: 5. The CDR3 nucleotides are TGTGCCAGCAGCTTTGTCGCGGGGGGGCCAGATACGCAGTATTTT. Amino acids: CASSFVAGGPDTQYF.

V and J are TRBV20-1 and TRBJ2-1; 8 nucleotides align to TRBD1. Near its end, the DNA agrees better with TRBJ2-7, so the J call may be wrong. The germline V gene encodes CDR1 DFQATT and CDR2 SNEGSKA (reference sequence). The CDR3 has 15 residues. The CDR3 loop is CSALPGDRGRWEQYF. The DNA for the CDR3 is TGCAGTGCCCTTCCGGGTGACAGGGGCCGTTGGGAGCAGTACTTC.

This clonotype was seen only a few times. This chain joins TRBV10-3 and TRBJ2-1, with 11 bases that match TRBD2. V shed 3 bases and J 5 bases; nucleotides not matched to a gene: 9. The CDR3 contains 17 residues. CDR1 and CDR2 from the germline V gene are ENHRY and SYGVKD. The CDR3 sequence is CAISEQSLAGGNNEQFF. The DNA of the CDR3 is TGTGCCATCAGTGAACAGTCCCTAGCGGGGGGCAACAATGAGCAGTTCTTC.